This TCR beta chain was obtained from a study of OX40 agonist ivuxolimab in advanced cancers. Only in-frame clones appear in the TCRdb table, and some are missing; sequencing was by immunoSEQ multiplex PCR. The table has tens of thousands of clones, 91% seen once. V was trimmed by 0 bases and J by 5 bases, leaving 11 bases between them. Per germline, CDR1 SGHRS and CDR2 YFSETQ. CDR3 length equals 14 residues. Specimen: CD4+ or CD8+ T cells sorted from blood, collected in a trial of the OX40 agonist ivuxolimab. The sequence was obtained from an adult with an advanced solid tumor such as melanoma, head and neck, liver or kidney cancer. This chain connects TRBV5-1 to TRBJ2-5; D uncertain. The CDR3 region is CASSLGGARETQYF. The CDR3 nucleotides read TGCGCCAGCAGCTTGGGCGGAGCAAGGGAGACCCAGTACTTC.